The text below deals with one T cell receptor beta chain. The table came from immunoSEQ multiplex PCR; TCRdb's copy has only in-frame clones and leaves some out. This table holds 730,000 or so clones, about three quarters found once. These data come from a study of shared clonotypes between healthy human individuals. Overall study context: CD4 naive cells filled three plates per donor, CD4 memory three, CD8 naive two and CD8 memory one.

Germline CDR1 reads GTSNPN; CDR2 reads SVGIG (reference sequence). The V and J ends lost 3 bases and 0 bases, in that order; junction bases with no gene match: 4. The CDR3 totals 14 residues. The receptor was derived from a woman in her twenties or thirties in good health. The chain employs TRBV30 and TRBJ1-1, with TRBD1 identical over 7 bases. The sample comprised memory CD4+ T cells sorted from blood. Subset specified: CD45RA-negative fraction. Here the CDR3 reads CAWSPGQLNTEAFF. In DNA form, the CDR3 reads TGTGCCTGGAGCCCGGGACAGCTGAACACTGAAGCTTTCTTT. Complete variable domain (other parts from reference TRBV30 and TRBJ1-1): SQTIHQWPATLVQPVGSPLSLECTVEGTSNPNLYWYRQAAGRGLQLLFYSVGIGQISSEVPQNLSASRPQDRQFILSSKKLLLSDSGFYLCAWSPGQLNTEAFFGQGTRLTVV.